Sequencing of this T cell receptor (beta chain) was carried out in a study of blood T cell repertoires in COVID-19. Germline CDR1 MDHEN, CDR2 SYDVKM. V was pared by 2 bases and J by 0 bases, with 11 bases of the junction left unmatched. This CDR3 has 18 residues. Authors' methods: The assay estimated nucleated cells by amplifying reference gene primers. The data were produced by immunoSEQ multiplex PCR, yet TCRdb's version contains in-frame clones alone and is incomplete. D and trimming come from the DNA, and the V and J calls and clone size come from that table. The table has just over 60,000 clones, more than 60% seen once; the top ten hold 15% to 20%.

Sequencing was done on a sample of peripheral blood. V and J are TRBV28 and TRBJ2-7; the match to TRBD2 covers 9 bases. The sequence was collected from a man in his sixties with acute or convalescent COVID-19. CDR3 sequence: CASSLAVDPSGDSYEQYF. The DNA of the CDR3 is TGTGCCAGCAGTTTAGCCGTAGATCCTAGCGGGGACTCCTACGAGCAGTACTTC.